The clone carrying this T cell receptor beta chain was counted at least ten times. This sample was taken from a study of T cell repertoires in cytomegalovirus infection. Germline loops: CDR1 SGHVS, CDR2 FNYEAQ. The CDR3 length is 15 residues. V lost 1 base to trimming and J lost 2 bases; unmatched junction nucleotides: 1. TCRdb processed the reads anew with MiXCR; each CDR3 protein has one entry. This table has 600,000 to 800,000 distinct CDR3 sequences, around 24% appearing once. This clonotype was obtained from a human donor in good health (CMV status not recorded). Some clones in this sample may be carry-over from other donors' samples. The sample was CD8+ T cells from PBMCs. This chain links TRBV7-6 with TRBJ1-1; TRBD1 agrees at 10 bases. For the CDR3, the DNA is TGTGCCAGCAGCTTAGGGACAGGGGGTAACACTGAAGCTTTCTTT. Its protein product is CASSLGTGGNTEAFF.